This entry describes one T cell receptor beta chain. Its specificity is not known. The data were obtained in a study of shared clonotypes between healthy human individuals. Original analysis: ImmunoSEQ sequences covered only the junction and lacked quality scores; filtering therefore differed. This table comes from immunoSEQ multiplex PCR, and its TCRdb copy is limited to in-frame clones, with some not included. For V, J and clone size, that table is used; D and trimming come from the DNA. The sample records roughly 300,000 clones, 73% being singletons. Overall study results and limits: In general, naive subsets displayed greater estimated richness than memory subsets did.

Germline CDR1 reads SEHNR; CDR2 reads FQNEAQ (reference sequence). CDR3 length: 15 residues. V was clipped by 6 bases and J by 1 base, with 14 bases between them. All participating donors were Caucasian adults from Nashville, Tennessee. This TCR derives from a man aged 30-40 years in good health. Source material: memory CD4+ T cells sorted from blood. As to subset: CD45RA-negative fraction. The J gene is TRBJ2-3, the V gene TRBV7-9; D might be TRBD2 (6 bases). Here the CDR3 DNA reads TGTGCCAGCAGTGGAGGGGACTTCCGCACAGATACGCAGTATTTT. Translated, it gives CASSGGDFRTDTQYF.